Each of the 20 T cell receptor beta chains below was sequenced from the same sample in a study of identical twins. TCRdb re-called the 5' RACE reads with MiXCR, one entry per CDR3 protein. This table has fewer than 550,000 distinct CDR3 sequences, 14% appearing once. Separately, the same data were catalogued under a study of yellow fever vaccine responses in identical twins.

Input material: CD4+ T cells sorted from blood. These receptors originate from a woman between 18 and 30 years old in good health.

V gene TRBV12-3 or TRBV12-4 combines with J gene TRBJ2-7, with a weak D call TRBD1 (6 bases). This CDR3 has 13 amino acids. V was clipped by 8 bases and J by 1 base, with 12 bases between them. The CDR3, as DNA: TGTGCCAGCGGGAGAGGGGGATCCTACGAGCAGTACTTC. Its protein is CASGRGGSYEQYF.

V and J are TRBV12-3 or TRBV12-4 and TRBJ1-1; unclear D gene. Trimming removed 4 bases from V and 2 bases from J, with 11 bases in between. The CDR3 runs to 14 residues. CDR3 sequence (DNA): TGTGCCAGCAGTTCTCGGGGAGGAAACACTGAAGCTTTCTTT. Its translation is CASSSRGGNTEAFF.

The chain joins TRBV24-1 to TRBJ2-3; D is ambiguous. The V end lost 4 bases, the J end lost 4 bases, and 11 bases lay between the germline ends. Germline V CDR1 and CDR2: KGHDR, SFDVKD. The CDR3 has 14 amino acids. The CDR3 DNA reads as TGTGCCACCAGTGACCCAATCTCAGCAGATACGCAGTATTTT. It yields the protein CATSDPISADTQYF.

This clonotype was detected only a few times. V is TRBV18 and J is TRBJ1-5; D ambiguous. The CDR3 has 15 amino acids. V dropped 5 bases and J dropped 0 bases, with 11 bases sitting between them. Germline values: CDR1 KGHSH, CDR2 LQKENI. Here the CDR3 DNA reads TGTGCCAGCTCATCAAATTTGCCTAGCAATCAGCCCCAGCATTTT. Translation: CASSSNLPSNQPQHF.

This chain uses TRBV11-2 with TRBJ2-3, with 11 bases aligning to TRBD2. This CDR3 has 16 residues. Looked up from germline, CDR1 is SGHAT and CDR2 is FQNNGV. Germline trimming cut 5 bases from V and 7 bases from J; bases unmatched to any gene: 11. The CDR3 bases are TGTGCCAGCAGCCCCACCCTAGCGGGGGGTTCATATACGCAGTATTTT. It translates to CASSPTLAGGSYTQYF.

The chain recombines TRBV6-5 with TRBJ2-1; TRBD2 matches at 15 bases. The germline CDR1 and CDR2 sequences are MNHEY and SVGAGI. The CDR3 contains 16 residues. V lost 2 bases and J lost 7; bases outside the gene matches: 3. The CDR3 loop reads CASSYRTSGRGNEQFF. The DNA for the CDR3 is TGTGCCAGCAGTTACCGGACTAGCGGGAGGGGAAATGAGCAGTTCTTC.

The chain employs TRBV2 and TRBJ2-1, with D possibly matching TRBD2 (5 bases). With 9 bases removed from V and 7 bases from J, the gap between germline ends came to 22 bases. Germline values: CDR1 SNHLY, CDR2 FYNNEI. This CDR3 comprises 15 residues. CDR3 sequence reads: CARTVGSVVLNEQFF. The CDR3 bases are TGTGCCAGGACTGTTGGTAGCGTTGTTTTAAATGAGCAGTTCTTC.

The gene calls are TRBV6-1 and TRBJ1-1; no reliable D call. V shed 10 bases and J shed 6 bases, with 21 bases lying between them. Looked up from germline, CDR1 is MNHNS and CDR2 is SASEGT. This CDR3 has 14 amino acids. The CDR3 region has the DNA TGTGCCACCCACCACCCACCGTCCGCCTCTGAAGCTTTCTTT. It codes for CATHHPPSASEAFF.

This clonotype appeared a few times. J is TRBJ1-2 and V is TRBV5-1; a possible D gene is TRBD1 (6 bases). V lost 1 base and J lost 2, with 12 bases in between. Looked up from germline, CDR1 is SGHRS and CDR2 is YFSETQ. CDR3 length: 15 amino acids. CDR3 region: CASSLWKQGNYGYTF. DNA for the CDR3: TGCGCCAGCAGCTTGTGGAAACAGGGCAACTATGGCTACACCTTC.

The chain is built from TRBV6-2 or TRBV6-3 and TRBJ2-7; tentative D call: TRBD2 (6 bases). Trimming stripped 7 bases from V and 0 bases from J, with 16 bases between. Germline lookup yields CDR1 MNHEY and CDR2 SVGEGT. The CDR3 covers 15 residues. The CDR3 DNA follows: TGTGCCAGCACCGATCTAGCGTCCAGCTCCTACGAGCAGTACTTC. It is translated as CASTDLASSSYEQYF.

In this sample, this clonotype turned up a few times. The chain uses TRBV7-8 and TRBJ2-3, with 9 bases identical to TRBD2. The CDR3 length is 16 residues. Looked up from germline, CDR1 is SGHVS and CDR2 is FQNEAQ. The V segment lost 8 bases and the J segment 3 bases; nucleotides outside the gene matches: 12. The CDR3 is CASALEAGGVTDTQYF. As DNA, the CDR3 is TGTGCCAGCGCGCTGGAGGCGGGAGGGGTAACAGATACGCAGTATTTT.

The J gene is TRBJ1-2, the V gene TRBV7-2, with a possible D match to TRBD1 (6 bases). This CDR3 contains 14 residues. Trimming took off 7 bases at V and 4 bases at J, with 16 bases between the two ends. The germline V gene encodes CDR1 SGHTA and CDR2 FQGNSA. The CDR3 sequence: CASIGGASGYGYTF. CDR3 in DNA: TGTGCCAGCATCGGGGGGGCCTCCGGCTATGGCTACACCTTC.

The CDR3 DNA is TGTGCCAGCAGCTTAGATCCGGGGGGGGGCACAGATACGCAGTATTTT. Protein sequence: CASSLDPGGGTDTQYF. V usage is TRBV7-2 and J usage is TRBJ2-3; 8 positions match TRBD2. This CDR3 spans 16 amino acids. The ends lost 1 base at V and 1 base at J; junction bases unmatched: 4. Germline CDR1 reads SGHTA; CDR2 reads FQGNSA.

This CDR3 is CASSYGVLGGYTF. DNA for the CDR3: TGTGCCAGCAGTTACGGGGTTCTTGGTGGCTACACCTTC. The gene calls are TRBV6-5 and TRBJ1-2; D is unresolved. The V end lost 2 bases, the J end lost 7 bases, and 11 bases lay between the germline ends. The CDR3 loop spans 13 amino acids. Germline assignment: CDR1 MNHEY and CDR2 SVGAGI.

This clonotype was seen only a few times. The chain carries TRBV20-1 and TRBJ2-5; perhaps TRBD2 as D (5 bases). The germline CDR1 and CDR2 sequences are DFQATT and SNEGSKA (reference sequence). The CDR3 covers 17 residues. Deletions cut 4 bases from V and 5 bases from J, with 26 bases between. The CDR3 here is CSATREGSRIRGETQYF. The CDR3 DNA is TGCAGTGCTACCCGCGAAGGGAGCAGAATCAGAGGGGAGACCCAGTACTTC.

The CDR3 region has the DNA TGCGCCAGTTCCCCCTGGGGGGAAGCCAAAAACATTCAGTACTTC. Amino acids: CASSPWGEAKNIQYF. The chain joins TRBV10-2 to TRBJ2-4; a weak D match, TRBD2 (6 bases). The CDR3 sequence is 15 residues long. Trimming shortened V by 9 bases and J by 0 bases, and 15 bases separated the two germline ends. Germline V gene sequence: CDR1 WSHSY, CDR2 SAAADI.

The chain carries TRBV6-1 and TRBJ2-7; TRBD1 is a possible D gene (6 bases). The CDR3 spans 15 residues. Trimming left V 9 bases short and J 0 bases short, with 18 bases between. Germline lookup yields CDR1 MNHNS and CDR2 SASEGT. CDR3 coding DNA: TGTGCCAGTAGATTCCGGGACACTTACTCCTACGAGCAGTACTTC. Its protein product is CASRFRDTYSYEQYF.

V gene TRBV5-1 combines with J gene TRBJ1-6; TRBD1 agrees at 7 bases. V lost 4 bases, J lost 6 bases, and 7 bases stayed unmatched. There are 15 residues in the CDR3. CDR1 is SGHRS, CDR2 YFSETQ, per germline. The CDR3 protein is CASSIGTESNSPLHF. The CDR3, as DNA: TGCGCCAGCAGCATAGGGACAGAATCTAATTCACCCCTCCACTTT.

This clonotype showed up just a few times. The chain joins TRBV18 to TRBJ2-3, with D possibly TRBD2 on 5 matching bases. CDR1 is KGHSH and CDR2 is LQKENI in the germline V gene. Trimming removed 4 bases from V and 2 bases from J, with 16 bases in between. The CDR3 is 16 amino acids. Here the CDR3 reads CASSRLNRADTDTQYF. CDR3 nucleotides: TGTGCCAGCTCACGCCTCAACAGAGCGGACACAGATACGCAGTATTTT. Full variable domain (rest looked up from reference TRBV18 and TRBJ2-3): NAGVMQNPRHLVRRRGQEARLRCSPMKGHSHVYWYRQLPEEGLKFMVYLQKENIIDESGMPKERFSAEFPKEGPSILRIQQVVRGDSAAYFCASSRLNRADTDTQYFGPGTRLTVL.

This clonotype was counted between two and nine times. The rearrangement joins TRBV3-1 to TRBJ2-3; D might be TRBD1 (6 bases). V dropped 2 bases and J dropped 3 bases, with 15 bases sitting between them. The V gene's germline CDR1 is LGHDT and CDR2 YNNKEL (reference sequence). The CDR3 loop spans 16 amino acids. The CDR3 loop is CASSQLLGAGTDTQYF. The CDR3 bases are TGTGCCAGCAGCCAACTCTTGGGGGCCGGGACAGATACGCAGTATTTT.